The 27 T cell receptor beta chains listed next were all sequenced from one sample in a study of low-dose radiotherapy and immunotherapy resistance in tumors. Alpha- and beta-chain coverage of first-strand cDNA came from TRAV- and TRBV-specific primers. Both a constant-region primer and a V-primer adapter served to amplify TCRs across approximately 19 PCR cycles. TCRdb analysed the reads with MiXCR anew, one entry per CDR3 protein. The sample lists about 60,000 distinct CDR3 sequences, under 30% seen once, with approximately 5.4% in the top ten. The time point: before trial treatment. The material sequenced was PBMCs, taken before treatment. The receptors were gathered from a male donor with prostate cancer.

The chain recombines TRBV21-1 with TRBJ2-5; the DNA was not used to check the table's D call, TRBD2. TRBV21-1 counts as a pseudogene. CDR3 length: 16 amino acids. The CDR3 coding sequence is TGTGCCAGCAGCACCAGGACTAGCGTTGCCCAAGAGACCCAGTACTTC. This codes for CASSTRTSVAQETQYF.

The table lists this clonotype with many counts. An end of the junction differs from the germline gene, which may be a read error. J is TRBJ2-7 and V is TRBV5-1; 7 nucleotides agree with TRBD1. The V gene's germline CDR1 is SGHRS and CDR2 YFSETQ. CDR3 length equals 14 residues. The CDR3 here is CASSWGQPSYEQYF. The CDR3 DNA sequence: TGTGCCAGCAGCTGGGGACAGCCCAGCTACGAGCAGTACTTC.

The table lists this clonotype with many counts. The chain links TRBV12-3 or TRBV12-4 to TRBJ1-6; D is possibly TRBD1 (6 bases). The V and J ends lost 4 bases and 6 bases respectively, with 13 bases between them. The CDR3 loop spans 15 amino acids. DNA of the CDR3: TGTGCCAGCAGTTCCTCGGCAGGGGCTAATTCACCCCTCCACTTT. As protein: CASSSSAGANSPLHF.

This clonotype has only a few counts. The chain employs TRBV28 and TRBJ2-4; D call uncertain. The CDR3 sequence is 16 residues long. From germline, CDR1 is MDHEN and CDR2 SYDVKM. The V and J ends lost 3 bases and 0 bases respectively, with 12 bases between them. The CDR3 DNA reads as TGTGCCAGCAGTTTTCGGGTCACCTTAGCCAAAAACATTCAGTACTTC. Residues: CASSFRVTLAKNIQYF.

This clonotype was counted at least ten times. The junction shows a germline mismatch at one end, possibly a read error. V is TRBV3-1 and J is TRBJ2-7; a weak D match, TRBD1 (6 bases). This CDR3 region has 13 residues. Per germline, CDR1 LGHDT and CDR2 YNNKEL (reference sequence). CDR3 in DNA: TGTGCCAGCAGGCAAGGGACAAACTACGAGCAGTACTTC. It is translated as CASRQGTNYEQYF.

This clonotype was observed many times. The rearrangement links TRBV2 to TRBJ2-2; D is undetermined. Trimming took off 7 bases at V and 6 bases at J, with 15 bases between the two ends. CDR3 length: 14 amino acids. CDR1 is SNHLY, CDR2 FYNNEI, per germline. Here the CDR3 DNA reads TGTGCCAGCACTGGACCCTTGGTCGCCGGGGAGCTGTTTTTT. It codes for CASTGPLVAGELFF. Combining the CDR3 with reference TRBV2 and TRBJ2-2 gives the whole variable domain EPEVTQTPSHQVTQMGQEVILRCVPISNHLYFYWYRQILGQKVEFLVSFYNNEISEKSEIFDDQFSVERPDGSNFTLKIRSTKLEDSAMYFCASTGPLVAGELFFGEGSRLTVL.

The rearrangement joins TRBV5-1 to TRBJ1-4; TRBD1 matches at 9 bases. The germline gives CDR1 SGHRS, CDR2 YFSETQ. This CDR3 has 19 amino acids. J gave up 6 bases and V 3 bases, and 18 bases lay outside the gene matches. The CDR3: CASSYSSSIPGTGHEKLFF. CDR3 DNA sequence: TGCGCCAGCAGCTACTCCAGCAGTATACCCGGGACAGGGCATGAAAAACTGTTTTTT.

This clonotype was observed at least ten times. The rearrangement uses TRBV6-2 or TRBV6-3 and TRBJ2-7; 7 bases map to TRBD2. The J segment lost 0 bases and the V segment lost 5 bases, leaving 4 bases of the junction unmatched. Germline CDR1 MNHEY, CDR2 SVGEGT. The CDR3 contains 14 residues. As DNA, the CDR3 is TGTGCCAGCAGTGAATCGGGGGGCTCCTACGAGCAGTACTTC. The encoded protein is CASSESGGSYEQYF.

Many counts were recorded for this clonotype. V and J are TRBV3-1 and TRBJ2-1, with 11 bases matching TRBD2. The CDR3 spans 13 residues. Germline CDR1 LGHDT, CDR2 YNNKEL (reference sequence). Trimming cost V 1 base and J 12 bases; bases outside gene matches: 2. DNA of the CDR3: TGTGCCAGCAGCCAAGTCGGGACTAGCGGGCAGTTCTTC. This codes for CASSQVGTSGQFF.

By frequency in the sample, this clonotype is medium-sized. The gene calls are TRBV5-5 and TRBJ1-1, with 7 bases lining up with TRBD1. The V and J ends lost 4 bases and 5 bases, in that order; junction bases with no gene match: 5. The V gene's germline CDR1 is SGHKS and CDR2 YYEKEE (reference sequence). The CDR3 consists of 13 residues. The CDR3 spells CASSHRGWTEAFF. The CDR3 region has the DNA TGTGCCAGCAGCCACAGGGGTTGGACTGAAGCTTTCTTT.

The table lists this clonotype with many counts. This chain connects TRBV28 to TRBJ2-1; 9 bases match TRBD1. Germline lookup yields CDR1 MDHEN and CDR2 SYDVKM. The V gene end was trimmed by 8 bases and the J gene end by 6 bases; junction bases not matched to a gene: 8. The length of the CDR3 is 14 residues. This chain's CDR3 is CASLRDRVVNEQFF. In DNA, the CDR3 is TGTGCCAGCCTCCGGGACAGGGTAGTCAATGAGCAGTTCTTC.

This clonotype was recorded many times. V and J are TRBV24-1 and TRBJ2-5; 8 nucleotides agree with TRBD1. The CDR3 consists of 15 residues. Germline CDR1 KGHDR, CDR2 SFDVKD. J was trimmed by 1 base and V by 3 bases; bases with no gene match: 3. CDR3 nucleotide sequence: TGTGCCACCAGTGATACAGGGACAGGCCAAGAGACCCAGTACTTC. Translating it yields CATSDTGTGQETQYF.

This clonotype was seen many times. The chain joins TRBV7-9 to TRBJ2-1; D possibly corresponds to TRBD1 (6 bases). Trimming left V 1 base short and J 7 bases short, with 26 bases between. The CDR3 consists of 19 residues. The germline gives CDR1 SEHNR, CDR2 FQNEAQ (reference sequence). CDR3 DNA sequence: TGTGCCAGCAGCTTAGAAGGGGGATGGGTCAGGGCAAGCGGAAATGAGCAGTTCTTC. This encodes CASSLEGGWVRASGNEQFF.

This clonotype was recorded many times. This chain connects TRBV7-9 to TRBJ2-1; 9 nucleotides agree with TRBD2. The CDR3 extends over 15 amino acids. Germline V gene sequence: CDR1 SEHNR, CDR2 FQNEAQ (reference sequence). CDR3 amino acids: CAILLPRLAGNEQFF. The CDR3 DNA sequence: TGTGCAATACTTCTCCCCCGGCTAGCGGGGAATGAGCAGTTCTTC.

The chain has TRBV7-9 and TRBJ2-1; 8 nucleotides line up with TRBD2. After removal of 5 bases from V and 3 bases from J, the junction contained 15 bases not matched to a gene. Germline-derived CDR1 and CDR2 are SEHNR and FQNEAQ (reference sequence). CDR3 size: 18 residues. CDR3 sequence (DNA): TGTGCCAGCAGCCGTCCCCTCCTAGCGGGTAAGAACTACAATGAGCAGTTCTTC. This sequence encodes CASSRPLLAGKNYNEQFF.

This clonotype was detected many times. This sequence joins TRBV14 and TRBJ1-1, with D perhaps matching TRBD1 (5 bases). V was clipped by 3 bases and J by 0 bases, with 11 bases between them. Germline lookup yields CDR1 SGHDN and CDR2 FVKESK. The CDR3 covers 15 residues. DNA for the CDR3: TGTGCCAGCAGCCACCGGGACGGATTGAACACTGAAGCTTTCTTT. This translates into CASSHRDGLNTEAFF.

This clonotype was seen many times. This sequence joins TRBV29-1 and TRBJ2-2, with TRBD2 identical over 9 bases. Per the germline V gene, CDR1 is SQVTM and CDR2 is ANQGSEA. CDR3 length: 15 residues. V trimming: 1 base; J trimming: 6 bases; junction bases outside the gene matches: 6. CDR3 residues: CSVEGSAGGPGELFF. The CDR3, as DNA: TGCAGCGTTGAAGGATCAGCGGGAGGACCCGGGGAGCTGTTTTTT.

This clonotype was counted at least ten times. The chain joins TRBV18 to TRBJ1-1, with 8 bases matching TRBD1. CDR1 is KGHSH, CDR2 LQKENI, per germline. Trimming removed 9 bases from V and 4 bases from J; junction bases left unmatched: 4. The CDR3 runs 12 residues. CDR3 DNA: TGTGCCAGTAAAACAGGGGGCACTGAAGCTTTCTTT. Its protein is CASKTGGTEAFF. Complete variable domain (other parts from reference TRBV18 and TRBJ1-1): NAGVMQNPRHLVRRRGQEARLRCSPMKGHSHVYWYRQLPEEGLKFMVYLQKENIIDESGMPKERFSAEFPKEGPSILRIQQVVRGDSAAYFCASKTGGTEAFFGQGTRLTVV.

This clonotype was found a few times. The chain uses TRBV5-1 and TRBJ2-5; D is undetermined. The CDR3 contains 16 residues. V gave up 1 base and J gave up 1 base, with 14 bases separating them. The germline V gene has CDR1 SGHRS and CDR2 YFSETQ. The CDR3 region has the DNA TGCGCCAGCAGCTTGTCTGTAGGCTCACCCCAAGAGACCCAGTACTTC. It translates to CASSLSVGSPQETQYF. Variable domain in full (rest from reference TRBV5-1 and TRBJ2-5): KAGVTQTPRYLIKTRGQQVTLSCSPISGHRSVSWYQQTPGQGLQFLFEYFSETQRNKGNFPGRFSGRQFSNSRSEMNVSTLELGDSALYLCASSLSVGSPQETQYFGPGTRLLVL.

This clonotype was seen at least ten times. The genes are TRBV29-1 and TRBJ2-6, with D unclear. The CDR3 sequence is 13 residues long. Per germline, CDR1 SQVTM and CDR2 ANQGSEA. The ends were cut back, 4 bases at V and 0 bases at J, with 4 bases in the middle. CDR3 amino acids: CSVVASGANVLTF. Written as DNA, the CDR3 is TGCAGCGTTGTGGCCTCTGGGGCCAACGTCCTGACTTTC.

V gene TRBV25-1 combines with J gene TRBJ1-4, with D unresolved. The germline V gene has CDR1 MGHDK and CDR2 SYGVNS. This CDR3 contains 13 residues. V lost 2 bases and J 7 bases, leaving 8 bases between the germline ends. The CDR3 coding sequence is TGTGCCAGCAGTGAACGGAAGGGTGAAAAACTGTTTTTT. Its protein product is CASSERKGEKLFF.

In this sample, this clonotype turned up many times. This chain connects TRBV5-1 to TRBJ2-1; perhaps TRBD2 as D (5 bases). Deletions cut 4 bases from V and 6 bases from J, with 17 bases between. This CDR3 comprises 15 residues. CDR1 is SGHRS and CDR2 is YFSETQ in the germline V gene. The CDR3 DNA reads TGCGCCAGCAGCGCCGTGGAGGCTAGCCGCAATGAGCAGTTCTTC. Translated: CASSAVEASRNEQFF.

As for this clonotype: With only one base between it and a far larger clone, this is likely a read error. The CDR3 coding sequence is TGTGCCAGCATCCTTGGTGAGCCACGACTAGCGGGGGGTCTTTACGAGCAGTACTTC. It specifies CASILGEPRLAGGLYEQYF. The chain carries TRBV5-3 and TRBJ2-7; 13 bases match TRBD2. TRBV5-3 is identified as an open reading frame with a role that is uncertain. The CDR3 contains 19 residues. V was clipped by 8 bases and J by 4 bases; unmatched bases: 21.

As for this clonotype: A read error may explain this, as a much larger clone is one base away. The chain links TRBV19 to TRBJ2-1; D is uncertain. This CDR3 comprises 16 residues. In germline, CDR1 is LNHDA, CDR2 SQIVND (reference sequence). The CDR3 DNA reads TGTGTCAGTAGTATCCAAACGCCATCCGGTAACAATGAGCAGTTCTTC. Its protein is CVSSIQTPSGNNEQFF.

The chain recombines TRBV18 with TRBJ2-7; TRBD2 agrees at 9 bases. The CDR3 spans 14 residues. The V gene's germline CDR1 is KGHSH and CDR2 LQKENI. The ends lost 6 bases at V and 2 bases at J; junction bases unmatched: 5. The CDR3 nucleotides are TGTGCCAGCTCGCCCGCTAGCGGGGCCTACGAGCAGTACTTC. This gives the protein CASSPASGAYEQYF. The variable domain in full, completed from reference TRBV18 and TRBJ2-7, reads NAGVMQNPRHLVRRRGQEARLRCSPMKGHSHVYWYRQLPEEGLKFMVYLQKENIIDESGMPKERFSAEFPKEGPSILRIQQVVRGDSAAYFCASSPASGAYEQYFGPGTRLTVT.

This clonotype was recorded many times. The chain couples TRBV2 to TRBJ1-6; D might be TRBD1 (5 bases). V was trimmed by 2 bases and J by 6 bases, leaving 11 bases between them. This CDR3 region has 15 residues. CDR1 and CDR2 from the germline V gene are SNHLY and FYNNEI. CDR3 sequence: CASSETGLTNSPLHF. CDR3 in DNA: TGTGCCAGCAGTGAAACGGGGCTCACTAATTCACCCCTCCACTTT. The whole variable domain, remainder taken from reference TRBV2 and TRBJ1-6, is EPEVTQTPSHQVTQMGQEVILRCVPISNHLYFYWYRQILGQKVEFLVSFYNNEISEKSEIFDDQFSVERPDGSNFTLKIRSTKLEDSAMYFCASSETGLTNSPLHFGNGTRLTVT.

This clonotype has at least ten counts. This chain's CDR3 is CASSVSGTGAYGYTF. The CDR3 DNA sequence: TGTGCCAGCAGCGTATCAGGGACAGGGGCCTATGGCTACACCTTC. This rearrangement joins TRBV9 to TRBJ1-2; 10 nucleotides align to TRBD1. CDR1 and CDR2 (germline): SGDLS, YYNGEE. J was trimmed by 4 bases and V by 1 base; bases with no gene match: 4. This CDR3 is built from 15 residues.